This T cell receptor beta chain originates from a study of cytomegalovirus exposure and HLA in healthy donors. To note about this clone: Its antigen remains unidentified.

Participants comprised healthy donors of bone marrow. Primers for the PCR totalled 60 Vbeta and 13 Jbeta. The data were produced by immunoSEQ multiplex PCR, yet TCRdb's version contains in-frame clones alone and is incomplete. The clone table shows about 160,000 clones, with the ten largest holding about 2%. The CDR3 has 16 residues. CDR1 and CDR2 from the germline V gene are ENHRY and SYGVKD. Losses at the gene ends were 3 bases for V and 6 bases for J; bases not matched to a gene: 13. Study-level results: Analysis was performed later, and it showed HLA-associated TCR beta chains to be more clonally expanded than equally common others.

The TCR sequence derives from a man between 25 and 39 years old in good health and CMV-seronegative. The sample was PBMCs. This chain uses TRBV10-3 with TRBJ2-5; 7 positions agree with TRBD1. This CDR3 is CAISDPATQGLQTQYF. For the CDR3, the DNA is TGTGCCATCAGTGACCCCGCTACACAGGGGTTGCAGACCCAGTACTTC.